Listed below are T cell receptor beta chains from one sample, sequenced in a study of blood T cell repertoires in COVID-19. Using immunoSEQ multiplex PCR, the repertoire was profiled, and TCRdb retains in-frame clones only, with some absent. Here the sample spans about 490,000 clones, 80% to 90% being singletons. Input material: peripheral blood. These receptors all come from a human donor in a cohort sampled during active COVID-19. Both conserved end residues are trimmed from each CDR3. Clone size is not always given. Where it is, it says once, few, many or a class for expanded clones.

abundance,j_gene,v_gene,CDR3aa
.,TRBJ1-4,TRBV19,ASSMHRALGGLF
once,TRBJ2-1,TRBV7-2,ASSSSGTGPSEQF
.,TRBJ1-1,TRBV19,ATKKGDRGLSTEAF
.,TRBJ1-5,TRBV9,ASSVAGSNQPQH
.,TRBJ2-1,TRBV5-5,ASSLASGTSGSGSEQF
.,TRBJ2-7,TRBV11-2,ASSVGLAESSYEQY
.,TRBJ2-7,TRBV27,ASSLFHLAPYEQY
once,TRBJ2-3,TRBV10-1,ASSPAELDTDTQY
.,TRBJ2-7,TRBV11-3,ASSSGTPPYEQY
.,TRBJ2-1,TRBV28,ASIDILLAGEGNEQF
.,TRBJ1-1,TRBV29-1,SALWGGQVAF
.,TRBJ2-7,TRBV9,ASSAHAGEIYEQY
.,TRBJ2-1,TRBV11-2,ASSLGQGPYNEQF
.,TRBJ2-1,TRBV5-1,ASSQEAGAGNNEQF
.,TRBJ2-5,TRBV6-6,ASRVAEYQETQY
.,TRBJ1-1,TRBV5-4,ASRSPGQERTEAF
few,TRBJ1-5,TRBV4-2,ASSPPSGGPQH
.,TRBJ2-4,TRBV3-1/TRBV3-2,ASSQKGNIQY
.,TRBJ1-5,TRBV6-2/TRBV6-3,ASSYQTGRSNQPQH
.,TRBJ2-5,TRBV2,ASSGQRFQETQY
.,TRBJ1-2,TRBV18,ASSPAPGQGGYGYT
.,TRBJ1-2,TRBV18,ASSSNGQGTGYT
few,TRBJ2-1,TRBV7-2,ASSFGTYNEQF
.,TRBJ2-1,TRBV5-1,ASSFRLADDEQF
.,TRBJ1-1,TRBV3-1/TRBV3-2,ASSQALRTEAF
.,TRBJ2-4,TRBV30,AWSDLDRENIQY
.,TRBJ2-5,TRBV5-6,ASSLVGGQETQY
.,TRBJ2-3,TRBV7-9,ASSQYRDSIGTDTQY
.,TRBJ2-7,TRBV11-2,ASSLIPGVWNEQY
.,TRBJ1-1,TRBV2,AGTKGDTEAF
.,TRBJ1-2,TRBV19,ASRRTDLGGYT
.,TRBJ1-5,TRBV7-2,ASSLTGIYQPQH